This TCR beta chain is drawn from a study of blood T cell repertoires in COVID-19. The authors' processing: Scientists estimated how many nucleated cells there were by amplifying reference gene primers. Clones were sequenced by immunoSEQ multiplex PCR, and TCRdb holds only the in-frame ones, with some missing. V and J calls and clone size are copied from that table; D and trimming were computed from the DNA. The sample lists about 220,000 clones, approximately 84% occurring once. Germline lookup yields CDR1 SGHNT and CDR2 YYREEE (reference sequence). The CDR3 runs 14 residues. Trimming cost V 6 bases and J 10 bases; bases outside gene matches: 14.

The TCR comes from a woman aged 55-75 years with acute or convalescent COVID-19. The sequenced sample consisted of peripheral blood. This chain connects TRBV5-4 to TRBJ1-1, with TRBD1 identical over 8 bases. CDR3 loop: CASNVSPGTGPAFF. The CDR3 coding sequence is TGTGCCAGCAACGTAAGTCCCGGGACAGGACCAGCTTTCTTT.